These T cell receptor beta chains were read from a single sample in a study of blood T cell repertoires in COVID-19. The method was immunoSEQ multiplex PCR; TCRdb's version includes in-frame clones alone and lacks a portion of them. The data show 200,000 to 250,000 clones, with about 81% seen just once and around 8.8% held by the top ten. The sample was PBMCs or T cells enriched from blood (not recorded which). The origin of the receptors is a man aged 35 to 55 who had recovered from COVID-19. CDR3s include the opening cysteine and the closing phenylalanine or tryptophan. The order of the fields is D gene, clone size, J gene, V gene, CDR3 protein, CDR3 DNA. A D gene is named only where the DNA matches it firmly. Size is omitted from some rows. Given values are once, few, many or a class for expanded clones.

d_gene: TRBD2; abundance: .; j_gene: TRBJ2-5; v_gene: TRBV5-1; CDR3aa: CASSFTGTSEKTQYF; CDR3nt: TGCGCCAGCAGCTTTACCGGGACTAGCGAAAAGACCCAGTACTTC
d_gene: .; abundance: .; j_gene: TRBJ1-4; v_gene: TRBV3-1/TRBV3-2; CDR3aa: CASSQSVVRGGIVATNEKLFF; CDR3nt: TGTGCCAGCAGCCAATCCGTGGTCCGAGGGGGAATCGTGGCAACTAATGAAAAACTGTTTTTT
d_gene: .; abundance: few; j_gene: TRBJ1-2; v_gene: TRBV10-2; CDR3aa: CASREQGNYGYTF; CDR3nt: TGCGCCAGCAGAGAACAGGGTAACTATGGCTACACCTTC
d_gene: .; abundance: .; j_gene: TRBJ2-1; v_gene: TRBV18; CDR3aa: CASSPPQRGQSPEQFF; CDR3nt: TGTGCCAGCTCACCTCCTCAGCGGGGACAATCCCCCGAGCAGTTCTTC
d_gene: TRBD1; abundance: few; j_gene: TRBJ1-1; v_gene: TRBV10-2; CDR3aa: CASGMSGGNTEAFF; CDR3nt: TGCGCCAGCGGAATGTCAGGGGGCAACACTGAAGCTTTCTTT
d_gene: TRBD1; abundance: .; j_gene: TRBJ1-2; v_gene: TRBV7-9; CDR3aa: CASSEVGQVDYGYTF; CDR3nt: TGTGCCAGCAGCGAGGTAGGACAGGTGGACTATGGCTACACCTTC
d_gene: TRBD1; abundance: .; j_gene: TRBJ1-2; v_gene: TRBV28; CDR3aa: CASRLGTGDGYTF; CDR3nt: TGTGCCAGCCGGCTCGGGACAGGGGATGGCTACACCTTC
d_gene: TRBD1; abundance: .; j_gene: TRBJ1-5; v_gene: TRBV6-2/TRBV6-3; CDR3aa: CASSRTGGIQPQHF; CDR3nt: TGTGCCAGCAGTCGTACAGGGGGCATTCAGCCCCAGCATTTT
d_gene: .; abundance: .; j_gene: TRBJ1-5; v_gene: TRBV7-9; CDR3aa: CASSLDRKNQPQHF; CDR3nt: TGTGCCAGCAGCTTAGACAGAAAGAATCAGCCCCAGCATTTT
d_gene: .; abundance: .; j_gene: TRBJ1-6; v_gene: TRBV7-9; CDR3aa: CASSLRWVGTFYNSPLHF; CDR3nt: TGTGCCAGCAGCTTAAGGTGGGTCGGGACTTTCTATAATTCACCCCTCCACTTT
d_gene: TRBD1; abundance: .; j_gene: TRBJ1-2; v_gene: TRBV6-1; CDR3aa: CASSDKQGVGGYTF; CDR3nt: TGTGCCAGCAGTGATAAACAGGGGGTGGGAGGCTACACCTTC
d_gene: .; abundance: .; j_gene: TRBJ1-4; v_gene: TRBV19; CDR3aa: CASSARQATNEKLFF; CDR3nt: TGTGCCAGTAGTGCCCGACAGGCCACTAATGAAAAACTGTTTTTT
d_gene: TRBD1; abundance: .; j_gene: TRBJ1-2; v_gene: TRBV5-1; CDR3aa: CASSSREDRGGYTF; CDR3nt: TGCGCCAGCAGCTCCCGCGAGGACAGGGGTGGCTACACCTTC
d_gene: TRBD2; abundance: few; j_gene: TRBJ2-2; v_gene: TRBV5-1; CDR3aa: CASSLDPAGVTGELFF; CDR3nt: TGCGCCAGCAGCTTGGATCCAGCGGGAGTCACCGGGGAGCTGTTTTTT
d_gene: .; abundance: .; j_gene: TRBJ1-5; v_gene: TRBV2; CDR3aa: CASQEGRGTHQPQHF; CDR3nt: TGTGCCAGTCAGGAGGGGAGGGGGACGCATCAGCCCCAGCATTTT
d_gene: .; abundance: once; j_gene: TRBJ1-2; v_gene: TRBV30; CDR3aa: CAWSVLGGVGYTF; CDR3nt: TGTGCCTGGAGTGTACTAGGGGGGGTTGGCTACACCTTC